This passage covers 25 T cell receptor beta chains from one sample sequenced in a study of shared clonotypes between healthy human individuals. Clones were read by immunoSEQ multiplex PCR, and TCRdb kept only the in-frame ones, dropping some. This sample has about 490,000 clones; around 80% occur once, and the top ten carry more than 10%. The sample consisted of PBMCs. These receptors were taken from a woman aged 40 to 50 in good health. Some clones in this sample may be carry-over from other donors' samples.

The chain couples TRBV7-8 to TRBJ2-1; D unclear. This CDR3 spans 13 amino acids. The germline V and J ends were trimmed by 1 base and 6 bases, with 7 bases remaining between them. CDR1 and CDR2 from the germline V gene are SGHVS and FQNEAQ. CDR3 sequence: CASSLELGNEQFF. The CDR3 DNA follows: TGTGCCAGCAGCTTAGAGTTGGGCAATGAGCAGTTCTTC.

This sequence joins TRBV6-6 and TRBJ2-7; D gene uncertain. Between the trimmed V and J ends, which lost 0 bases and 2 bases, there was a span of 5 bases. There are 13 residues in the CDR3. Germline V gene lookup returns CDR1 MNHNY and CDR2 SVGAGI (reference sequence). Here the CDR3 reads CASSYSAPYEQYF. CDR3 coding DNA: TGTGCCAGCAGTTACTCGGCCCCCTACGAGCAGTACTTC.

CDR3 sequence (DNA): TGCGCCAGCAGCCAAGATCACAATGAGCAGTTCTTC. Translating gives CASSQDHNEQFF. The chain combines TRBV4-3 with TRBJ2-1; D is ambiguous. Trimming pared 0 bases from V and 5 bases from J, leaving 2 bases between. The germline gives CDR1 LGHNA, CDR2 YSLEER. The CDR3 is made up of 12 amino acids.

This sequence joins TRBV18 and TRBJ2-1, with D perhaps TRBD2 (5 bases). Deletions cut 2 bases from V and 7 bases from J, with 15 bases between. This CDR3 is 15 amino acids long. Germline CDR1 reads KGHSH; CDR2 reads LQKENI. The CDR3 DNA reads as TGTGCCAGCTCACCAAGCGGTAGCAAATGGAATGAGCAGTTCTTC. Residues: CASSPSGSKWNEQFF.

This chain connects TRBV28 to TRBJ2-5; maybe TRBD2 (6 bases). The CDR3 contains 15 residues. Trimming cost V 6 bases and J 3 bases, with 17 bases left between them. Germline V gives CDR1 MDHEN, CDR2 SYDVKM. The CDR3 DNA follows: TGTGCCAGCAGCCGTAGGGGCGGGGAGGAAGAGACCCAGTACTTC. Translation gives CASSRRGGEEETQYF.

The V call is TRBV10-3, the J call TRBJ2-1; 9 nucleotides agree with TRBD1. The junction had 7 bases not matched to a gene; V was cut back by 0 bases and J by 7 bases. The germline V gene has CDR1 ENHRY and CDR2 SYGVKD. This CDR3 has 16 residues. CDR3 bases: TGTGCCATCAGTGAGTCGGAGACAGGGGGTAAGAATGAGCAGTTCTTC. Translation: CAISESETGGKNEQFF.

As for this clone: A much more abundant neighbour one base away suggests this may be a read error. Other DNA sequences in this sample translate to the same CDR3. V usage is TRBV7-9 and J usage is TRBJ1-1; a possible D gene is TRBD1 (5 bases). CDR1 is SEHNR and CDR2 is FQNEAQ in the germline V gene (reference sequence). This CDR3 comprises 13 residues. The CDR3 DNA sequence: TGTGCCAGCACCGAGGGGAGGGAACTCGAAGCCTTCTTT. It yields the protein CASTEGRELEAFF.

With respect to this clone: This specimen includes other DNA sequences encoding the same CDR3. This chain joins TRBV30 and TRBJ2-2; 7 nucleotides align to TRBD2. The trim removed 3 bases at V and 6 bases at J, leaving 19 bases unmatched. Germline CDR1 is GTSNPN and CDR2 is SVGIG (reference sequence). The CDR3 totals 18 residues. This CDR3 reads CAWSQIRMGGSKAGELFF. CDR3 DNA: TGTGCCTGGAGCCAGATCCGGATGGGCGGGAGTAAGGCCGGGGAGCTGTTTTTT.

The chain recombines TRBV5-1 with TRBJ2-3, with 9 positions matching TRBD2. V shed 7 bases and J 4 bases; nucleotides not matched to a gene: 4. The germline gives CDR1 SGHRS, CDR2 YFSETQ. The CDR3 sequence is 13 residues long. In nucleotides, the CDR3 is TGCGCCAGCGGATTAGCGGGGGCAGATACGCAGTATTTT. Protein: CASGLAGADTQYF.

The gene calls are TRBV5-4 and TRBJ2-7, with 11 bases identical to TRBD2. The germline gives CDR1 SGHNT, CDR2 YYREEE (reference sequence). Trimming cost V 4 bases and J 7 bases; bases outside gene matches: 13. The CDR3 has 16 amino acids. CDR3 coding DNA: TGTGCCAGCAGCACTCCTACTAGCGGGAGAGGTGGGGAGCAGTACTTC. This gives the protein CASSTPTSGRGGEQYF.

The V call is TRBV6-5, the J call TRBJ2-3, with D perhaps matching TRBD1 or TRBD2 (5 bases each). From germline, CDR1 is MNHEY and CDR2 SVGAGI. This CDR3 has 12 amino acids. V was shortened by 6 bases and J by 6 bases, with 10 bases between the two germline ends. The CDR3 here is CASRQGTDTQYF. CDR3 DNA sequence: TGTGCCAGCAGACAAGGGACGGATACGCAGTATTTT.

The chain uses TRBV9 and TRBJ2-3; 7 nucleotides line up with TRBD1. The CDR3 sequence is 16 residues long. Germline V gene data show CDR1 as SGDLS and CDR2 as YYNGEE. The trim removed 1 base at V and 6 bases at J, leaving 11 bases unmatched. The CDR3 sequence is CASSVTRAGGADTQYF. CDR3 in DNA: TGTGCCAGCAGCGTAACAAGGGCAGGGGGAGCGGATACGCAGTATTTT.

The chain combines TRBV5-4 with TRBJ2-7, with a possible D match to TRBD2 (6 bases). V was pared by 2 bases and J by 2 bases, with 11 bases between. The CDR3 is made up of 14 amino acids. Germline V gene lookup returns CDR1 SGHNT and CDR2 YYREEE (reference sequence). The CDR3 nucleotides read TGTGCCAGCAGCTTTCTTGGAGGGGCCTACGAGCAGTACTTC. It codes for CASSFLGGAYEQYF.

The chain couples TRBV7-9 to TRBJ2-2; 8 bases line up with TRBD1. Germline V gives CDR1 SEHNR, CDR2 FQNEAQ (reference sequence). The CDR3 loop spans 16 amino acids. Unmatched junction bases numbered 8, after V lost 4 bases and J lost 4 bases. The CDR3 DNA reads as TGTGCCAGCAGCTCTTCCCGGACAGGGACCACCGGGGAGCTGTTTTTT. Residues: CASSSSRTGTTGELFF. The full variable domain, with the rest looked up from reference TRBV7-9 and TRBJ2-2, is DTGVSQNPRHKITKRGQNVTFRCDPISEHNRLYWYRQTLGQGPEFLTYFQNEAQLEKSRLLSDRFSAERPKGSFSTLEIQRTEQGDSAMYLCASSSSRTGTTGELFFGEGSRLTVL.

J is TRBJ2-3 and V is TRBV11-1; the match to TRBD2 covers 9 bases. This CDR3 is built from 15 residues. Looked up from germline, CDR1 is SGHAT and CDR2 is FQDESV (reference sequence). The J segment lost 4 bases and the V segment lost 3 bases, leaving 5 bases of the junction unmatched. The CDR3 spells CASSFVAGGADTQYF. Here the CDR3 DNA reads TGTGCCAGCAGCTTTGTGGCGGGAGGGGCAGATACGCAGTATTTT.

This chain links TRBV10-3 with TRBJ2-7, with D possibly TRBD2 on 5 matching bases. Trimming stripped 11 bases from V and 5 bases from J, with 19 bases between. Looked up from germline, CDR1 is ENHRY and CDR2 is SYGVKD. The CDR3 contains 13 residues. Here the CDR3 reads CAAAQEGVHEQYF. In DNA form, the CDR3 reads TGTGCCGCGGCTCAAGAGGGAGTCCACGAGCAGTACTTC.

This clone has just a few counts. The chain couples TRBV19 to TRBJ1-5, with TRBD1 as a possible D gene (5 bases). V was pared by 3 bases and J by 7 bases, with 10 bases between. The germline gives CDR1 LNHDA, CDR2 SQIVND (reference sequence). The CDR3 is 13 residues long. The CDR3 reads CASSILGDQPQHF. CDR3 DNA sequence: TGTGCCAGTAGTATCTTGGGGGACCAGCCCCAGCATTTT.

The chain joins TRBV2 to TRBJ2-7; D remains unclear. Germline V gene sequence: CDR1 SNHLY, CDR2 FYNNEI. This CDR3 spans 17 amino acids. V dropped 5 bases and J dropped 0 bases, with 20 bases sitting between them. CDR3 loop: CASSPTRVGPSSYEQYF. The DNA of the CDR3 is TGTGCCAGCAGTCCAACACGGGTGGGTCCGAGCTCCTACGAGCAGTACTTC.

This chain joins TRBV5-1 and TRBJ2-1; 14 nucleotides agree with TRBD2. This CDR3 has 17 residues. J gave up 5 bases and V 9 bases, and 13 bases lay outside the gene matches. In germline, CDR1 is SGHRS, CDR2 YFSETQ. CDR3 protein: CATQGGTSGSSDNEQFF. CDR3 DNA sequence: TGCGCCACCCAGGGGGGGACTAGCGGGAGTAGTGACAATGAGCAGTTCTTC.

The chain combines TRBV28 with TRBJ1-1; possibly TRBD1 for D (5 bases). CDR1 and CDR2 from the germline V gene are MDHEN and SYDVKM. This CDR3 region has 16 residues. V lost 4 bases and J lost 0, with 15 bases in between. The DNA for the CDR3 is TGTGCCAGCAGTTCCGGGGCAGGGAAGGTGAACACTGAAGCTTTCTTT. As protein: CASSSGAGKVNTEAFF.

The chain is built from TRBV28 and TRBJ1-1; D is unclear. Germline assignment: CDR1 MDHEN and CDR2 SYDVKM. The CDR3 contains 11 residues. V shed 3 bases and J shed 6 bases, with 5 bases lying between them. In DNA form, the CDR3 reads TGTGCCAGCAGTTTTGGGGCTGAAGCTTTCTTT. This encodes CASSFGAEAFF.

This chain connects TRBV2 to TRBJ1-1; D not certain. V gave up 6 bases and J gave up 1 base, with 9 bases separating them. Germline V CDR1 and CDR2: SNHLY, FYNNEI. There are 13 residues in the CDR3. CDR3 protein: CASRREQNTEAFF. CDR3 in DNA: TGTGCCAGCAGAAGAGAACAGAACACTGAAGCTTTCTTT.

This rearrangement joins TRBV18 to TRBJ2-7, with TRBD2 matching 9 bases. Germline CDR1 and CDR2: KGHSH and LQKENI. V was clipped by 5 bases and J by 0 bases; unmatched bases: 2. The CDR3 covers 14 residues. Here the CDR3 reads CASSFSGSSYEQYF. The CDR3 DNA follows: TGTGCCAGCTCATTTAGCGGGAGCTCCTACGAGCAGTACTTC.

V usage is TRBV7-3 and J usage is TRBJ2-3; possibly TRBD2 for D (6 bases). The CDR3 totals 14 residues. V lost 5 bases, J lost 6 bases, and 15 bases lay in between. Germline loops: CDR1 SGHTA, CDR2 FQGTGA. The CDR3 spells CASSAGPNSDTQYF. CDR3 nucleotides: TGTGCCAGCAGCGCGGGACCCAACAGCGATACGCAGTATTTT.

This clone was recorded a few times. The chain employs TRBV6-6 and TRBJ1-5; the match to TRBD1 covers 9 bases. Trimming took 6 bases from V and 5 from J; bases not matched to a gene: 5. Germline V gene lookup returns CDR1 MNHNY and CDR2 SVGAGI (reference sequence). The CDR3 contains 14 residues. The CDR3 here is CASSGTGFDQPQHF. The CDR3 nucleotides read TGTGCCAGCAGCGGGACAGGGTTCGATCAGCCCCAGCATTTT.